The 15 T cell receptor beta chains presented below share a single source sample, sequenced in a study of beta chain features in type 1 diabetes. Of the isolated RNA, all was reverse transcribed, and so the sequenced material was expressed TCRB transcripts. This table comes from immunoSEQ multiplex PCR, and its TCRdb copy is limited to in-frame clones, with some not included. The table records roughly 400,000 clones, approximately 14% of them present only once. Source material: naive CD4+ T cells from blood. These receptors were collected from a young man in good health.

The CDR3 nucleotides are TGTGCCAGCAGTAAACAGGGAGGTAATGAAAAACTGTTTTTT. Amino acids: CASSKQGGNEKLFF. The V and J genes are TRBV6-5 and TRBJ1-4, with a tentative D call TRBD1 (6 bases). CDR1 MNHEY and CDR2 SVGAGI come from the germline V gene. V was pared by 5 bases and J by 4 bases, with 11 bases between. The CDR3 has 14 residues.

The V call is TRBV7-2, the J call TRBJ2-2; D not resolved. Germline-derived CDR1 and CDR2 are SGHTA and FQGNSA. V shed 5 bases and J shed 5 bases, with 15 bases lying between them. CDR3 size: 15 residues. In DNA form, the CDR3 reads TGTGCCAGCAGCATGAACCAGGCCGCTACCGGGGAGCTGTTTTTT. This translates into CASSMNQAATGELFF.

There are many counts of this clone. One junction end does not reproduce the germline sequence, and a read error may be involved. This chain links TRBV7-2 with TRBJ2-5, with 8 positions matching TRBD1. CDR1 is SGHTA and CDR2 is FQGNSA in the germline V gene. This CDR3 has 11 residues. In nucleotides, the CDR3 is TGTGCCAGCAGCCCTGGGACAGGACACAACTTC. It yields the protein CASSPGTGHNF.

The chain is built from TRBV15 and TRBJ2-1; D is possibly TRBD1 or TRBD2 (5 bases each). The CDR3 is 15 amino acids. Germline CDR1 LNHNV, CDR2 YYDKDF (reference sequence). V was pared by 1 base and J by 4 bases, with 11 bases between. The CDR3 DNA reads TGTGCCACCAGCAGAGGAGGGACCTTATACAATGAGCAGTTCTTC. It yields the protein CATSRGGTLYNEQFF.

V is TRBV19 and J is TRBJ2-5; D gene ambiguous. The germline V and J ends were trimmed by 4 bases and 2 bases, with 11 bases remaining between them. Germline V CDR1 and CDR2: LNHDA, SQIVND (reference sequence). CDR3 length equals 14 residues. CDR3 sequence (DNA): TGTGCCAGTAGTAAAAGACGGACGCAAGAGACCCAGTACTTC. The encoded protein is CASSKRRTQETQYF.

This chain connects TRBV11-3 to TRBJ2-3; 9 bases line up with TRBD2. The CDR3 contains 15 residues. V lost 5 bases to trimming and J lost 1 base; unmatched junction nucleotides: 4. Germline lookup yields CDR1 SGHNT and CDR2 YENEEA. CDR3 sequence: CASSTASGGTDTQYF. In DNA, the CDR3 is TGTGCCAGCAGCACCGCTAGCGGGGGCACAGATACGCAGTATTTT.

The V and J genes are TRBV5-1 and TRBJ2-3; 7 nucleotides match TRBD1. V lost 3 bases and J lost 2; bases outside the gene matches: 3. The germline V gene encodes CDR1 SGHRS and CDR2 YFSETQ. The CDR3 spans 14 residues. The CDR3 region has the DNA TGCGCCAGCAGCTGGGGACAGACCACAGATACGCAGTATTTT. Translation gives CASSWGQTTDTQYF.

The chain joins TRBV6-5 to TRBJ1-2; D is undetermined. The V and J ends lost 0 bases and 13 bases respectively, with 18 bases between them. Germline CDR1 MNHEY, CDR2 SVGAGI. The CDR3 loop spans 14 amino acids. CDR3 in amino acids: CASSYSSGRPNFTF. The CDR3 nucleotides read TGTGCCAGCAGTTACTCGAGTGGACGGCCGAACTTCACCTTC.

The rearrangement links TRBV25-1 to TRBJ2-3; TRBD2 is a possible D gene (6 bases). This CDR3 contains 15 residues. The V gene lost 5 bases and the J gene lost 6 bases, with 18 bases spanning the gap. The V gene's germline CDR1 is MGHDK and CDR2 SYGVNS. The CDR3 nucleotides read TGTGCCAGCAGTCGGGGAGCGGGTACGGGTGATACGCAGTATTTT. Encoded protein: CASSRGAGTGDTQYF.

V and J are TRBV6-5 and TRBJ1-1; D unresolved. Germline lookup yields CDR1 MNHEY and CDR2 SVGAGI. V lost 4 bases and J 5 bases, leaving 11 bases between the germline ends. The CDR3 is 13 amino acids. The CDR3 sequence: CASSFSGRTEAFF. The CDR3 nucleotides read TGTGCCAGCAGTTTCAGCGGGAGAACTGAAGCTTTCTTT.

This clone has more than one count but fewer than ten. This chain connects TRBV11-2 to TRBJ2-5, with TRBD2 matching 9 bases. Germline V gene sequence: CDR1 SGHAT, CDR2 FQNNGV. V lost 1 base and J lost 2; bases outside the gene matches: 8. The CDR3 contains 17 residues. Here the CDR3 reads CASSLVLRGGEQETQYF. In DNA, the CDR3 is TGTGCCAGCAGCTTAGTTCTTCGCGGGGGGGAGCAAGAGACCCAGTACTTC.

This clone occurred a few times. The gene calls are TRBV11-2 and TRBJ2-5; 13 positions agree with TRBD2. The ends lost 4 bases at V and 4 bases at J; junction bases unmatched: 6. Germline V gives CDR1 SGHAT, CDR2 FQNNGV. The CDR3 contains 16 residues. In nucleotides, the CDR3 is TGTGCCAGCAGCTCAACACGGACTAGCGGGGGAGAGACCCAGTACTTC. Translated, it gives CASSSTRTSGGETQYF.

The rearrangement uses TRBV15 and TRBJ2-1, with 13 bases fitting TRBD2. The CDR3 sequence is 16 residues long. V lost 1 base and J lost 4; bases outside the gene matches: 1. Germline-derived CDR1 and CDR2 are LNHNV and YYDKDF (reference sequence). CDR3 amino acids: CATSRGTSGGYNEQFF. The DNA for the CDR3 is TGTGCCACCAGCAGAGGGACTAGCGGGGGTTACAATGAGCAGTTCTTC.

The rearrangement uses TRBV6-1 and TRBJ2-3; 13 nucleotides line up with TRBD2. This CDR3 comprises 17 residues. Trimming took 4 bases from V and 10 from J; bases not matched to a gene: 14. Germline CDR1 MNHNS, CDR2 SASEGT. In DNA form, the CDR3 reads TGTGCCAGCAGTGCCTGGACTAGCGGGGGCCGGGCGACGGCGCAGTATTTT. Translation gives CASSAWTSGGRATAQYF.

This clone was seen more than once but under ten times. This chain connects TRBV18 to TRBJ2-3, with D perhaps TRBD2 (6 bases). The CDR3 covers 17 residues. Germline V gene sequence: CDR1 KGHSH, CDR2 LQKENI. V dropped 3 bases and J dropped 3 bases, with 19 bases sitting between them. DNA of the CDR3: TGTGCCAGCTCACCGGTACGGGTATTGGAGGGGACAGATACGCAGTATTTT. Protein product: CASSPVRVLEGTDTQYF.